Shown below are 12 T cell receptor beta chains from a single sample sequenced in a study of CD8 T cells in ankylosing spondylitis. TCRdb processed the 5' RACE reads anew with MiXCR; each CDR3 protein has one entry. The sample gives around 140,000 distinct CDR3 sequences, about an eighth of which show up once; around 4.1% is in the top ten. The sequenced material came from blood, either unsorted or a sorted T cell fraction (not recorded which). These receptors were taken from a female donor with ankylosing spondylitis or in good health (not recorded which).

The genes are TRBV6-1 and TRBJ1-1; 7 bases align to TRBD1. Per germline, CDR1 MNHNS and CDR2 SASEGT. The CDR3 sequence is 16 residues long. Trimming took 6 bases from V and 4 from J; bases not matched to a gene: 14. The CDR3 DNA reads TGTGCCAGCAGGCACTTGGGCCAGGGGGACGGCACTGAAGCTTTCTTT. The encoded protein is CASRHLGQGDGTEAFF.

The chain uses TRBV2 and TRBJ2-1; D is perhaps TRBD1 or TRBD2 (6 bases each). The CDR3 consists of 13 residues. Germline assignment: CDR1 SNHLY and CDR2 FYNNEI. Trimming took 7 bases from V and 7 from J, leaving 14 bases between them. CDR3 region: CASMGGAGNEQFF. The CDR3 DNA follows: TGTGCCAGCATGGGGGGCGCTGGGAATGAGCAGTTCTTC. The full variable domain, completed using reference TRBV2 and TRBJ2-1, is EPEVTQTPSHQVTQMGQEVILRCVPISNHLYFYWYRQILGQKVEFLVSFYNNEISEKSEIFDDQFSVERPDGSNFTLKIRSTKLEDSAMYFCASMGGAGNEQFFGPGTRLTVL.

This clonotype has a count of ten or more. CDR3: CSARRLSGNEQFF. CDR3 bases: TGCAGTGCTAGAAGACTAAGTGGCAATGAGCAGTTCTTC. V and J are TRBV20-1 and TRBJ2-1; weak D call: TRBD2 (5 bases). Germline V gene lookup returns CDR1 DFQATT and CDR2 SNEGSKA (reference sequence). Trimming pared 2 bases from V and 6 bases from J, leaving 11 bases between. The CDR3 contains 13 residues.

The J gene is TRBJ2-2, the V gene TRBV12-3 or TRBV12-4, with a possible D match to TRBD2 (5 bases). The V end was cut by 3 bases, the J end by 3 bases, with 8 bases between. The CDR3 sequence is 14 residues long. Here the CDR3 reads CASSFVEDTGELFF. CDR3 DNA: TGTGCCAGCAGTTTTGTGGAGGACACCGGGGAGCTGTTTTTT.

This clonotype came up many times. The J gene is TRBJ1-1, the V gene TRBV5-1; D is uncertain. This CDR3 has 15 residues. Germline V lookup: CDR1 SGHRS, CDR2 YFSETQ. Trimming took off 0 bases at V and 8 bases at J, with 17 bases between the two ends. The CDR3 sequence is CASSLAIGSPGEAFF. CDR3 nucleotide sequence: TGCGCCAGCAGCTTGGCCATAGGGTCTCCGGGAGAAGCTTTCTTT.

This clonotype was found many times. The chain recombines TRBV10-3 with TRBJ2-1; TRBD2 matches 13 bases. J gave up 7 bases and V 1 base, and 7 bases lay outside the gene matches. The CDR3 contains 17 residues. The germline V gene has CDR1 ENHRY and CDR2 SYGVKD. This CDR3 is CAISELPGLAGKNEQFF. The CDR3 DNA reads TGTGCCATCAGTGAGTTGCCGGGACTAGCGGGGAAGAATGAGCAGTTCTTC.

There are many counts of this clonotype. The chain employs TRBV30 and TRBJ2-6, with D perhaps TRBD2 (6 bases). The CDR3 is 13 residues long. V was clipped by 5 bases and J by 4 bases, with 9 bases between them. Germline-derived CDR1 and CDR2 are GTSNPN and SVGIG (reference sequence). The CDR3: CAWGEEGANVLTF. DNA of the CDR3: TGTGCCTGGGGGGAGGAGGGGGCCAACGTCCTGACTTTC.

This clonotype came up many times. CDR3 DNA sequence: TGCAGTGCTAGTCCCGTGGAATTGAGTGGGGGCACAGATACGCAGTATTTT. Its translation: CSASPVELSGGTDTQYF. The V call is TRBV20-1, the J call TRBJ2-3; D remains unclear. V shed 3 bases and J shed 1 base, with 20 bases lying between them. Germline-derived CDR1 and CDR2 are DFQATT and SNEGSKA (reference sequence). The CDR3 runs to 17 residues.

This clonotype was counted at least ten times. The CDR3 reads CASSFPGGSGSYEQYF. The CDR3 coding sequence is TGTGCCAGCAGCTTCCCCGGAGGTAGCGGATCCTACGAGCAGTACTTC. This chain connects TRBV7-9 to TRBJ2-7, with a weak D call TRBD2 (6 bases). This CDR3 region has 16 residues. The V end was cut by 3 bases, the J end by 1 base, with 16 bases between. Per the germline V gene, CDR1 is SEHNR and CDR2 is FQNEAQ (reference sequence).

This clonotype was recorded at least ten times. The V call is TRBV5-1, the J call TRBJ2-1; TRBD2 aligns across 7 bases. The CDR3 extends over 17 amino acids. V was pared by 3 bases and J by 0 bases, with 9 bases of the junction left unmatched. Germline CDR1 is SGHRS and CDR2 is YFSETQ. The CDR3 reads CASSSKPAGNSYNEQFF. CDR3 DNA sequence: TGCGCCAGCAGCTCCAAGCCAGCGGGAAACTCCTACAATGAGCAGTTCTTC.

This clonotype was observed a handful of times. The CDR3 loop is CASRGGLAQFPNEQFF. In nucleotides, the CDR3 is TGTGCCAGCAGGGGCGGACTAGCCCAGTTCCCCAATGAGCAGTTCTTC. The chain combines TRBV3-1 with TRBJ2-1; TRBD2 aligns across 8 bases. Germline CDR1 reads LGHDT; CDR2 reads YNNKEL (reference sequence). The CDR3 has 16 residues. V lost 6 bases, J lost 6 bases, and 13 bases stayed unmatched.

This clonotype occurred many times. This rearrangement joins TRBV12-3 or TRBV12-4 to TRBJ1-4, with D perhaps matching TRBD1 (6 bases). Trimming left V 6 bases short and J 4 bases short, with 18 bases between. CDR3 size: 16 residues. CDR3 loop: CASREGGAGVNEKLFF. CDR3 DNA sequence: TGTGCCAGCAGGGAGGGCGGGGCAGGGGTTAATGAAAAACTGTTTTTT.